Included here is one T cell receptor (beta chain) sequence, with context. In the original workflow: Nucleated cell number was recorded as an estimate derived from reference gene primer amplification. Assay used: immunoSEQ multiplex PCR; TCRdb lists only in-frame clones, some missing. The V and J calls and the clone size are those of that table, but D and trimming were determined from the DNA. The sample contains about 75,000 clones, approximately 79% of which appear only once. These data come from a study of blood T cell repertoires in COVID-19. Study-wide context: COVID-19 samples collected from the United States, Italy and Spain covered acute and convalescent phases. From T cells, B-cell-depleted T cells, or PBMCs came the material, which was cDNA or gDNA.

The CDR3 extends over 11 amino acids. The chain is built from TRBV21-1 and TRBJ2-3; TRBD2 reflects the table's D call only, with no check against the DNA. TRBV21-1 is an annotated pseudogene. This TCR was sampled from a human donor with acute or convalescent COVID-19. The donor label of this sample is uncertain. Sequencing used peripheral blood. Here the CDR3 DNA reads TGTGCCAGCAACCCCGAGGAGACGGAGTATTTT. This translates into CASNPEETEYF.